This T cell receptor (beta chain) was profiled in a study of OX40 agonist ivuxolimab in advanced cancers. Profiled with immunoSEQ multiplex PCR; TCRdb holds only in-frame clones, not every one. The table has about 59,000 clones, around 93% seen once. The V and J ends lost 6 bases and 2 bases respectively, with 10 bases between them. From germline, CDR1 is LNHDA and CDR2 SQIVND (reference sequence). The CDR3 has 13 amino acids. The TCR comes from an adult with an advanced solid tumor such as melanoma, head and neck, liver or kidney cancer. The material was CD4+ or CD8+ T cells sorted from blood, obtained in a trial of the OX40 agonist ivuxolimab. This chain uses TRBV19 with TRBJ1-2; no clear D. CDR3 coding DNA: TGTGCCAGTAGAACACTATTAAACTATGGCTACACCTTC. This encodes CASRTLLNYGYTF.